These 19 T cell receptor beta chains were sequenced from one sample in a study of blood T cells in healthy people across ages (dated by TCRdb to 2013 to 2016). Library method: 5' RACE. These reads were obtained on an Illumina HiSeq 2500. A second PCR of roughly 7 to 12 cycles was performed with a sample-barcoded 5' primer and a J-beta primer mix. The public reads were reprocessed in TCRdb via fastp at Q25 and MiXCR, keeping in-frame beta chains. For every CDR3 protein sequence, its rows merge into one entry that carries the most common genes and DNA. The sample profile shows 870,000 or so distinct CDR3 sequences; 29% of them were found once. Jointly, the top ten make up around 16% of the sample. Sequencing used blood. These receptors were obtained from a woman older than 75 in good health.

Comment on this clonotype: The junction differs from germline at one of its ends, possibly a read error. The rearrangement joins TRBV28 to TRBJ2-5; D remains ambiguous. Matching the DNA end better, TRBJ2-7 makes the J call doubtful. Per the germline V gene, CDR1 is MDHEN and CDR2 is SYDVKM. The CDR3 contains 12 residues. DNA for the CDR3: TGTACCAGCAGTTTATCGTCCTACGAGCAGTACTTC. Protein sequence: CTSSLSSYEQYF.

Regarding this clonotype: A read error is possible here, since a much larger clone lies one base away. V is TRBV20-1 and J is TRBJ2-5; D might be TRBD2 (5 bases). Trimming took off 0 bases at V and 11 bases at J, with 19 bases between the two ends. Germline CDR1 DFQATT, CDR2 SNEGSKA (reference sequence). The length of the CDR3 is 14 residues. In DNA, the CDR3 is TGCAGTGCTAGAGATTTTCTAGCTCACAATGAGCAGTACTTC. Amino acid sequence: CSARDFLAHNEQYF.

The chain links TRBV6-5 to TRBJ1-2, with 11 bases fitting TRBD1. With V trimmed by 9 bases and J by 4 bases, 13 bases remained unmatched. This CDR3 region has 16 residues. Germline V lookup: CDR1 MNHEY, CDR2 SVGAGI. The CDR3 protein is CASRPPRTGGRYGYTF. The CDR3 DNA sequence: TGTGCCAGTAGGCCCCCGCGGACAGGGGGCCGCTATGGCTACACCTTC.

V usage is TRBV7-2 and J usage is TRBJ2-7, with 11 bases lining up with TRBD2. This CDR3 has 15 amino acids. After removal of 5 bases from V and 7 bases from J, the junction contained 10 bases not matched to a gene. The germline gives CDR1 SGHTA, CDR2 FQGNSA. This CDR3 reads CASSPGLAEAGEQYF. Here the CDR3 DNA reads TGTGCCAGCAGCCCGGGACTAGCGGAGGCCGGGGAGCAGTACTTC. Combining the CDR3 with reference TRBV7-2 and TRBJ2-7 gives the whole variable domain GAGVSQSPSNKVTEKGKDVELRCDPISGHTALYWYRQSLGQGLEFLIYFQGNSAPDKSGLPSDRFSAERTGGSVSTLTIQRTQQEDSAVYLCASSPGLAEAGEQYFGPGTRLTVT.

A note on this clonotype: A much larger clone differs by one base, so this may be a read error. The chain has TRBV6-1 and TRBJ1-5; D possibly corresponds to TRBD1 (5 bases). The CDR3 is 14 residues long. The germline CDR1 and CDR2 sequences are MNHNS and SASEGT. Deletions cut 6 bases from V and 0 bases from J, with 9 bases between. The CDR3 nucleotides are TGTGCCAGCAGGGACGGACATAGCAATCAGCCCCAGCATTTT. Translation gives CASRDGHSNQPQHF.

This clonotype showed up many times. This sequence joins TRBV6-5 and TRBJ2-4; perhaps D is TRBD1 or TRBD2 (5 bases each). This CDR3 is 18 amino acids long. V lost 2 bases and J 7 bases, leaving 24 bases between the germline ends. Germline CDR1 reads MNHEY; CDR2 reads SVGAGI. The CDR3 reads CASSYRGDVVAGKNIQYF. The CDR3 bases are TGTGCCAGCAGTTACCGGGGCGATGTTGTGGCAGGGAAGAACATTCAGTACTTC.

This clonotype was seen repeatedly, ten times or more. For the CDR3, the DNA is TGTGCCAGCAGCTTAGGCCGCCTTGCTCCGCAGTATTTT. Amino acid sequence: CASSLGRLAPQYF. The chain is built from TRBV11-2 and TRBJ2-3; no clear D. The V gene lost 1 base and the J gene lost 10 bases, with 12 bases spanning the gap. CDR1 and CDR2 from the germline V gene are SGHAT and FQNNGV. The CDR3 runs 13 residues. The variable domain in full, completed from reference TRBV11-2 and TRBJ2-3, reads EAGVAQSPRYKIIEKRQSVAFWCNPISGHATLYWYQQILGQGPKLLIQFQNNGVVDDSQLPKDRFSAERLKGVDSTLKIQPAKLEDSAVYLCASSLGRLAPQYFGPGTRLTVL.

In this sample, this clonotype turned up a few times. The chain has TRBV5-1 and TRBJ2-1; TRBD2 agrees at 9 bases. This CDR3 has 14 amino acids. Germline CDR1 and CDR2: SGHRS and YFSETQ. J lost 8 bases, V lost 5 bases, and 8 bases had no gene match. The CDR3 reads CASSLAGTRDEQFF. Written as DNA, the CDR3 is TGCGCCAGCAGTCTAGCGGGGACTAGGGATGAGCAGTTCTTC.

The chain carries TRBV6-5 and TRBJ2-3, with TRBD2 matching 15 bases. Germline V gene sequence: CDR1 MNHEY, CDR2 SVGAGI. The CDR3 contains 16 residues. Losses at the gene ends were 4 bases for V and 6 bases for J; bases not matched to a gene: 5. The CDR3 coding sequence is TGTGCCAGCAGTTCGGGACTAGCGGGGGGAGTTGATACGCAGTATTTT. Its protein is CASSSGLAGGVDTQYF.

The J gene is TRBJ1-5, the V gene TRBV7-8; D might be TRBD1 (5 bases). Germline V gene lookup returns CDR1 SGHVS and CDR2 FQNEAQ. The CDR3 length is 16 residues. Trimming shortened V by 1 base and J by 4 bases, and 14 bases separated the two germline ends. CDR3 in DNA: TGTGCCAGCAGCTTAGACGGGGGGTTGGGGAATCAGCCCCAGCATTTT. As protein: CASSLDGGLGNQPQHF.

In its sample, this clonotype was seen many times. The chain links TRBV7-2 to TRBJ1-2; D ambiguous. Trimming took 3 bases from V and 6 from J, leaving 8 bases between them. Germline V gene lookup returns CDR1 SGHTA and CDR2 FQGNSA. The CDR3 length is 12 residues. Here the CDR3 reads CASSFYNDGYTF. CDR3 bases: TGTGCCAGCAGCTTTTACAACGATGGCTACACCTTC.

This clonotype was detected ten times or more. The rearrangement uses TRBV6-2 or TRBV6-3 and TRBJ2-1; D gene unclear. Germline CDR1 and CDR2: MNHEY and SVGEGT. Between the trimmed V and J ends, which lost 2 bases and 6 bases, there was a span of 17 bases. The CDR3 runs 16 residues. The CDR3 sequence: CASSYALQLLGNEQFF. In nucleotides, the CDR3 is TGTGCCAGCAGTTACGCTCTCCAGTTGTTAGGCAATGAGCAGTTCTTC.

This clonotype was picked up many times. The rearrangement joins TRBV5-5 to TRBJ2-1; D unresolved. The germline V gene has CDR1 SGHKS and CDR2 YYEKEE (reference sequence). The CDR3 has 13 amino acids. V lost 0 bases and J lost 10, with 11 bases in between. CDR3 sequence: CASSLARLGEQFF. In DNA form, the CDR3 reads TGTGCCAGCAGCTTGGCCAGACTTGGAGAGCAGTTCTTC.

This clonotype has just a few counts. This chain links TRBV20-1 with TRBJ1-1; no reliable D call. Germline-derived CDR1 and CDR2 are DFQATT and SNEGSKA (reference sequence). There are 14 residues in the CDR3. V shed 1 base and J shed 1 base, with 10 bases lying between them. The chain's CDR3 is CSARARSGNTEAFF. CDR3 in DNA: TGCAGTGCTAGAGCACGATCCGGGAACACTGAAGCTTTCTTT.

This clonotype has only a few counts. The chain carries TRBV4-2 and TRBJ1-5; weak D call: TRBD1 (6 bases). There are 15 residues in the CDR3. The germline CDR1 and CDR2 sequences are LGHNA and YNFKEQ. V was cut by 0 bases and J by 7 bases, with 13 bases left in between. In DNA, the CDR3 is TGTGCCAGCAGCCAAGATAGGGGCAGGGGACAGCCCCAGCATTTT. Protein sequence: CASSQDRGRGQPQHF.

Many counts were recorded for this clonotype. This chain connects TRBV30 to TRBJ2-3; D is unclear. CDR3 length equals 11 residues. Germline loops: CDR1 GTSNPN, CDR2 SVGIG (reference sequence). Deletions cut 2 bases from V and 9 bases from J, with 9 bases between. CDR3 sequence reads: CAWSMGGTQYF. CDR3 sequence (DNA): TGTGCCTGGAGTATGGGTGGGACGCAGTATTTT.

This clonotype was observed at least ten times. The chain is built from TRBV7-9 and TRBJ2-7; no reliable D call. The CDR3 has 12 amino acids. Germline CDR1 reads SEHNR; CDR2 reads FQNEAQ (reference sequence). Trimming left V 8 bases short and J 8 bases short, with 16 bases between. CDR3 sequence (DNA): TGTGCCAGCGCCAGAGAACGACCACAGCAGTACTTC. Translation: CASARERPQQYF. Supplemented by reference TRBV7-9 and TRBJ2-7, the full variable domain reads DTGVSQNPRHKITKRGQNVTFRCDPISEHNRLYWYRQTLGQGPEFLTYFQNEAQLEKSRLLSDRFSAERPKGSFSTLEIQRTEQGDSAMYLCASARERPQQYFGPGTRLTVT.

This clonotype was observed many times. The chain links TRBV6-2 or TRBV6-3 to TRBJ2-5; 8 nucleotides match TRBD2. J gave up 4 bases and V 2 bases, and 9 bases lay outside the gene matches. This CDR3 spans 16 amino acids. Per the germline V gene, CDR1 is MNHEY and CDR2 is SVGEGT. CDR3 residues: CASSYRAGGTGETQYF. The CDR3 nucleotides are TGTGCCAGCAGTTACCGGGCGGGGGGAACCGGAGAGACCCAGTACTTC.

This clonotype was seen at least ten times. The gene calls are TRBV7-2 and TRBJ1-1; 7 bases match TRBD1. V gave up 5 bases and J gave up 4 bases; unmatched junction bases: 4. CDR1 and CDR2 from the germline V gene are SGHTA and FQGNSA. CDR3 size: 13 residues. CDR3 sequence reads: CASSPTGPTEAFF. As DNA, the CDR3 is TGTGCCAGCAGCCCGACAGGGCCCACTGAAGCTTTCTTT.